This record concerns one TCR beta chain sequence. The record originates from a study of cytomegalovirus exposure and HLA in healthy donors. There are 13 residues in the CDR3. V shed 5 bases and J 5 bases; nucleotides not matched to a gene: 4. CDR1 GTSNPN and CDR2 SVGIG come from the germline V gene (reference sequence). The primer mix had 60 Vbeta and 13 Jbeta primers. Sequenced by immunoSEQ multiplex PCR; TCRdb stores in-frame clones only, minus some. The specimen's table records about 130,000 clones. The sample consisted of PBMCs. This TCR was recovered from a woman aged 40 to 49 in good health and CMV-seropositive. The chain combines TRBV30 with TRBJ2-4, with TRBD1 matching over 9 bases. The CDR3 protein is CAWANRGQNIQYF. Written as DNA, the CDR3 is TGTGCCTGGGCTAACAGGGGGCAAAACATTCAGTACTTC. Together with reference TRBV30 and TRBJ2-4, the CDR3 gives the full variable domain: SQTIHQWPATLVQPVGSPLSLECTVEGTSNPNLYWYRQAAGRGLQLLFYSVGIGQISSEVPQNLSASRPQDRQFILSSKKLLLSDSGFYLCAWANRGQNIQYFGAGTRLSVL.